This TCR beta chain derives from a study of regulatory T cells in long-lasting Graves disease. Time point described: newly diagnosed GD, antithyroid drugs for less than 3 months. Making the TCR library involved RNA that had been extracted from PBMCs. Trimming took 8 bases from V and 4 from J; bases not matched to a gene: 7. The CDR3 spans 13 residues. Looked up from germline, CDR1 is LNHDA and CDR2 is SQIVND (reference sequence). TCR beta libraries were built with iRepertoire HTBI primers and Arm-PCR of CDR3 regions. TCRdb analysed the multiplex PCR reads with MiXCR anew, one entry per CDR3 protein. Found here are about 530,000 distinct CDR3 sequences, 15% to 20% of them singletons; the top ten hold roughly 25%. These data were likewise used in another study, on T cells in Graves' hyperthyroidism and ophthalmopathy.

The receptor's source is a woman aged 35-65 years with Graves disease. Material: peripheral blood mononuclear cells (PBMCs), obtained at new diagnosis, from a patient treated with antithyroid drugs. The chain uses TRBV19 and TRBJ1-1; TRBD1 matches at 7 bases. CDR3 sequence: CASLRQGFTEAFF. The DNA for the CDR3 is TGTGCCAGTCTCAGACAGGGATTCACTGAAGCTTTCTTT.